This T cell receptor (beta chain) was sequenced in a study of cytomegalovirus exposure and HLA in healthy donors. It was with 60 Vbeta and 13 Jbeta primers that the PCR ran. Produced via immunoSEQ multiplex PCR; TCRdb's table is partial and in-frame only. This table holds roughly 63,000 clones, around 68% found once. The CDR3 totals 16 residues. Germline lookup yields CDR1 SGHNT and CDR2 YYREEE (reference sequence). The V end lost 0 bases, the J end lost 1 base, and 13 bases lay between the germline ends. This clone was counted a single time. The sequence derives from a man between 45 and 60 years old in good health and CMV-seropositive. This rearrangement joins TRBV5-4 to TRBJ1-2, with D uncertain. What was sequenced was PBMCs. The CDR3: CASSLGTVHLNYGYTF. In nucleotides, the CDR3 is TGTGCCAGCAGCTTGGGTACAGTCCATCTTAACTATGGCTACACCTTC.